This T cell receptor beta chain was recorded in a study of identical twins. General study points: The study reached conclusions through statistical analysis that was cross-sectional, not following the same donors.

There are a few counts of this clonotype. The antigen is undetermined. All donors were healthy Caucasians. V was trimmed by 6 bases and J by 5 bases, leaving 20 bases between them. CDR1 is SNHLY, CDR2 FYNNEI, per germline. CDR3 length equals 15 residues. From the 5' RACE reads, TCRdb called clonotypes with MiXCR, one entry per CDR3 protein. The table shows roughly 470,000 distinct CDR3 sequences, with approximately 14% occurring only once. These data were likewise used in another study, on yellow fever vaccine responses in identical twins.

This rearrangement joins TRBV2 to TRBJ2-7, with D possibly matching TRBD1 (5 bases). The TCR originated in a woman aged 18-29 years in good health. The sequencing sample was made of CD4+ T cells sorted from blood. Here the CDR3 DNA reads TGTGCCAGCAGCCAAACAGGAAAACTTGGGAACGAGCAGTACTTC. This gives the protein CASSQTGKLGNEQYF.